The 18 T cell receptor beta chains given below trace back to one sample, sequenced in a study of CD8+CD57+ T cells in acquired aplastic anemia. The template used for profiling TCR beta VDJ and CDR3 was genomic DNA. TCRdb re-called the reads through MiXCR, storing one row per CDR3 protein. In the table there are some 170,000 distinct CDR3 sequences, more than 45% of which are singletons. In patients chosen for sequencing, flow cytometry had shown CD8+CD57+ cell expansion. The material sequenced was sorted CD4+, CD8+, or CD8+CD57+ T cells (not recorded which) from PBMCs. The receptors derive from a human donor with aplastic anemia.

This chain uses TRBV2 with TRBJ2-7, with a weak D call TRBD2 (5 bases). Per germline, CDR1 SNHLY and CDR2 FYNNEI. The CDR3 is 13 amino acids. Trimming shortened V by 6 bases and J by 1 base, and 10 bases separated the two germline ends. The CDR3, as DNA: TGTGCCAGCAGCCCTAGGAGGTCCTACGAGCAGTACTTC. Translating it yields CASSPRRSYEQYF.

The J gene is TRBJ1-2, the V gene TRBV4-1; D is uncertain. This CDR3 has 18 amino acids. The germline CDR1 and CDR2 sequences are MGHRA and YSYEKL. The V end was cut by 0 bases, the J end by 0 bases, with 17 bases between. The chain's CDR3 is CASSQEGVSTGANYGYTF. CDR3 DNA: TGCGCCAGCAGCCAAGAGGGTGTTTCGACGGGTGCTAACTATGGCTACACCTTC.

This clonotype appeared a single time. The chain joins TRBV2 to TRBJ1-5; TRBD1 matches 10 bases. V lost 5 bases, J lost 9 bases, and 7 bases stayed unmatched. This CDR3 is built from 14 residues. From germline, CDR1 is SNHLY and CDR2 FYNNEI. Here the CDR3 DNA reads TGTGCCAGCAGTCCCGACAGGGGGCGTCGGCCCCAGCATTTT. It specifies CASSPDRGRRPQHF. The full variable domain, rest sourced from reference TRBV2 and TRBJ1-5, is EPEVTQTPSHQVTQMGQEVILRCVPISNHLYFYWYRQILGQKVEFLVSFYNNEISEKSEIFDDQFSVERPDGSNFTLKIRSTKLEDSAMYFCASSPDRGRRPQHFGDGTRLSIL.

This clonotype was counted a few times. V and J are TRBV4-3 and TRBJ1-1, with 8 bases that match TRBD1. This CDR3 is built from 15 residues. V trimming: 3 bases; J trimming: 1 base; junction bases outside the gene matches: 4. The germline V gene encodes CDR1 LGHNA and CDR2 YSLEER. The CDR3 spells CASSHPDRENTEAFF. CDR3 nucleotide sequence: TGCGCCAGCAGCCACCCGGACAGGGAGAACACTGAAGCTTTCTTT.

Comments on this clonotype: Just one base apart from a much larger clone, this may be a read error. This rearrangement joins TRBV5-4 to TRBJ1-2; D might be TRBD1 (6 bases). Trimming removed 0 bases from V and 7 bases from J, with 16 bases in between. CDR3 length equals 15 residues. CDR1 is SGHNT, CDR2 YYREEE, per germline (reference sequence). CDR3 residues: CASSLGGPGQGGYTF. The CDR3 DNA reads TGTGCCAGCAGCTTGGGCGGGCCGGGACAAGGTGGCTACACCTTC.

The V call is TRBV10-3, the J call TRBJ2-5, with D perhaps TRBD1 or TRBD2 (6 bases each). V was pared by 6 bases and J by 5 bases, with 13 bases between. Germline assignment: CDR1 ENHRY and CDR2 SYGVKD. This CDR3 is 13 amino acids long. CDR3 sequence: CAIRTGALETQYF. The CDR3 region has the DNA TGTGCCATCAGGACGGGGGCCCTGGAGACCCAGTACTTC.

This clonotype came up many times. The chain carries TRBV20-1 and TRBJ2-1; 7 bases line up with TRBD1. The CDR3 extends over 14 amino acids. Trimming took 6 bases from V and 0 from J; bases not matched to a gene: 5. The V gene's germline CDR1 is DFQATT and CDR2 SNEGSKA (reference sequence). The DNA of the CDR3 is TGCAGTGCACAGACAGGGAGCTCCTACAATGAGCAGTTCTTC. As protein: CSAQTGSSYNEQFF.

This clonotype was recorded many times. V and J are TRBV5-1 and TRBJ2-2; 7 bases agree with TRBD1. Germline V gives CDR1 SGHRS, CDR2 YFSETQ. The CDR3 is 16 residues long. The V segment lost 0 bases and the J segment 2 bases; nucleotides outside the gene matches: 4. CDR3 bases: TGCGCCAGCAGCTTGGGGGACAGCATAAACACCGGGGAGCTGTTTTTT. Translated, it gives CASSLGDSINTGELFF. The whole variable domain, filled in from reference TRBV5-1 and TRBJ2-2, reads KAGVTQTPRYLIKTRGQQVTLSCSPISGHRSVSWYQQTPGQGLQFLFEYFSETQRNKGNFPGRFSGRQFSNSRSEMNVSTLELGDSALYLCASSLGDSINTGELFFGEGSRLTVL.

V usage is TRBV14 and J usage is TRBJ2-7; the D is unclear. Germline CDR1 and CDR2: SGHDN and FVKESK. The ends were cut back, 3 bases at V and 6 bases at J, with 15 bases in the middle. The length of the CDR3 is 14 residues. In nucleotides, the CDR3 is TGTGCCAGCAGCCACTCATTGTCGGGTCGCGAGCAGTACTTC. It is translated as CASSHSLSGREQYF.

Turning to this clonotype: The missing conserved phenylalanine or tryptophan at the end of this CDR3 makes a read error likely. As DNA, the CDR3 is TGTGCCAGCAGCTCCGCCGGGACTAGCCATGACGAGCAGTACCTC. Protein: CASSSAGTSHDEQYL. V is TRBV7-8 and J is TRBJ2-7; 9 bases fit TRBD2. Trimming at V came to 4 bases and at J to 5 bases, leaving 9 bases not matched to a gene. Looked up from germline, CDR1 is SGHVS and CDR2 is FQNEAQ. The CDR3 has 15 amino acids.

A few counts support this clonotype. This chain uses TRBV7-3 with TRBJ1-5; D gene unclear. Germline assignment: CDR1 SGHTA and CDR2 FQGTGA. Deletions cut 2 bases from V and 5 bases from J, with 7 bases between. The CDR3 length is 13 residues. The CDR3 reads CASSLVRDQPQHF. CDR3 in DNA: TGTGCCAGCAGCTTAGTTCGGGATCAGCCCCAGCATTTT.

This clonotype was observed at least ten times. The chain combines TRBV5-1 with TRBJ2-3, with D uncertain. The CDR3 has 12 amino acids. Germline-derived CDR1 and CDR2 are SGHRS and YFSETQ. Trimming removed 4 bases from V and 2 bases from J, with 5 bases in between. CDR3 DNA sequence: TGCGCCAGCAGCGAATCCACAGATACGCAGTATTTT. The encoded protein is CASSESTDTQYF.

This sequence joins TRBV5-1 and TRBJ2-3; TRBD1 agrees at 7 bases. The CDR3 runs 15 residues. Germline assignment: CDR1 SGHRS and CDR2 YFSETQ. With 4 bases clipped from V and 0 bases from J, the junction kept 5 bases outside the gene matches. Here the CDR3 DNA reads TGCGCCAGCAGCATGGACAGGACTAGCACAGATACGCAGTATTTT. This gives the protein CASSMDRTSTDTQYF.

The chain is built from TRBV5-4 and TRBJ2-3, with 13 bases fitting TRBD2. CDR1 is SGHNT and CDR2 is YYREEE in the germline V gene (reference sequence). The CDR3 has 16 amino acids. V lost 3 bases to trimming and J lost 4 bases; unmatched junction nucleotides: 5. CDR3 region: CASSSGGLAGADTQYF. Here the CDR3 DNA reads TGTGCCAGCAGCTCAGGCGGACTAGCGGGAGCAGATACGCAGTATTTT.

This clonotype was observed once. The CDR3 reads CASSVRGAETQYF. For the CDR3, the DNA is TGTGCCAGCAGTGTCAGGGGTGCAGAGACCCAGTACTTC. J is TRBJ2-5 and V is TRBV2; D may be TRBD1 (6 bases). V was clipped by 4 bases and J by 4 bases, with 10 bases between them. The CDR3 has 13 amino acids. The germline CDR1 and CDR2 sequences are SNHLY and FYNNEI. Full variable domain (outside the CDR3, taken from reference TRBV2 and TRBJ2-5): EPEVTQTPSHQVTQMGQEVILRCVPISNHLYFYWYRQILGQKVEFLVSFYNNEISEKSEIFDDQFSVERPDGSNFTLKIRSTKLEDSAMYFCASSVRGAETQYFGPGTRLLVL.

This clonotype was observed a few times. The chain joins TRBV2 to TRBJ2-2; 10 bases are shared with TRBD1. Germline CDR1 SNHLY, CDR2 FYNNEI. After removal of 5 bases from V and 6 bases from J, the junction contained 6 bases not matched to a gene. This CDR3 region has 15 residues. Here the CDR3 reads CASSYGQGVSGELFF. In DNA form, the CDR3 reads TGTGCCAGCAGTTACGGACAGGGGGTATCCGGGGAGCTGTTTTTT. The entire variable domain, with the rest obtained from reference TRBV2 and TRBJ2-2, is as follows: EPEVTQTPSHQVTQMGQEVILRCVPISNHLYFYWYRQILGQKVEFLVSFYNNEISEKSEIFDDQFSVERPDGSNFTLKIRSTKLEDSAMYFCASSYGQGVSGELFFGEGSRLTVL.

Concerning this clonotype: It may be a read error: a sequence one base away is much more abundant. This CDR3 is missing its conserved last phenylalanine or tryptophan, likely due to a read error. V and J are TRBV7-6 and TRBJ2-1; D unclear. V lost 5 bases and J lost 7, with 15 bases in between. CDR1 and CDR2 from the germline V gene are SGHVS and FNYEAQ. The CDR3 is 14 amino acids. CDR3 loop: CASSQRVGRNEQFL. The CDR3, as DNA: TGTGCCAGCAGCCAACGGGTGGGTCGGAATGAGCAGTTCCTC.

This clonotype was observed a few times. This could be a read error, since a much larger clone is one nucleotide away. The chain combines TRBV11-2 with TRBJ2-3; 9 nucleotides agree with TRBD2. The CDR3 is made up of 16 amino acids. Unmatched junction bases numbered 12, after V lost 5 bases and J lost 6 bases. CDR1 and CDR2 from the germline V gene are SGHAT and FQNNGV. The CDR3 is CASSGLAGARWDTQYF. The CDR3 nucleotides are TGTGCCAGCAGCGGTTTAGCGGGGGCCCGCTGGGATACGCAGTATTTT. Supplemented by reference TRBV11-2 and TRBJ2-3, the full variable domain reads EAGVAQSPRYKIIEKRQSVAFWCNPISGHATLYWYQQILGQGPKLLIQFQNNGVVDDSQLPKDRFSAERLKGVDSTLKIQPAKLEDSAVYLCASSGLAGARWDTQYFGPGTRLTVL.